This T cell receptor (beta chain) was observed in a study of long-term antiretroviral therapy in people with HIV. CDR1 is SGHAT and CDR2 is FQNNGV in the germline V gene. Trimming stripped 3 bases from V and 0 bases from J, with 5 bases between. The CDR3 consists of 13 residues. Every HIV-positive participant received treatment in the United States. There were about 1-11 million cryopreserved PBMC in the samples before DNA extraction. Running of the v3.0 immunoSEQ assay took place at survey level. Clones were read by immunoSEQ multiplex PCR, and TCRdb kept only the in-frame ones, dropping some. The sample includes over 15,000 clones, around 77% of them seen just once.

Specimen: unsorted PBMCs, collected 2.1 to 2.2 years before starting antiretroviral therapy. The clonotype was recovered from a man in his thirties or forties with HIV. This sequence joins TRBV11-2 and TRBJ2-5; D uncertain. The chain's CDR3 is CASSFGDQETQYF. The CDR3 DNA sequence: TGTGCCAGCAGCTTTGGGGACCAAGAGACCCAGTACTTC.